This T cell receptor (beta chain) emerged from a study of T cells after yellow fever vaccination. As for the study in general: Fractions of limited cellularity were prepared by means of SMART-Seq v4 Ultra Low Input. Study findings and constraints: Reappearance after the booster was observed for most primary-vaccination clones (about 96% CD4, more than 70% CD8). CD4 and CD8 compartments shared a small share of clonotypes.

This clonotype has a handful of counts. The antigen is not known. One entry per CDR3 protein, called by TCRdb with MiXCR from the 5' RACE reads. Seen here are more than 450,000 distinct CDR3 sequences, 20% to 25% observed once, and the top ten hold 15% to 20%. Germline V gene data show CDR1 as DFQATT and CDR2 as SNEGSKA (reference sequence). This CDR3 has 12 amino acids. Trimming left V 3 bases short and J 14 bases short, with 19 bases between. The chain joins TRBV20-1 to TRBJ1-1, with D possibly being TRBD1 (6 bases). Sequenced here: PBMCs, sampled 21 days after the first yellow fever vaccination. The receptor was isolated from a young man who received the YFV17D yellow fever vaccine. CDR3 sequence: CSARETGWFDFF. CDR3 nucleotide sequence: TGCAGTGCTAGGGAGACAGGCTGGTTTGACTTCTTT.